The rows below give T cell receptor beta chains drawn from one sample of a study of T cell changes during pregnancy in multiple sclerosis. Data came from immunoSEQ multiplex PCR; TCRdb stores just in-frame clones and leaves some out. The sample carries 85,000 to 130,000 clones, around 92% recorded once. The starting material was peripheral blood, obtained after pregnancy. These receptors were taken from a female donor with multiple sclerosis, enrolled in a pregnancy study. Each CDR3 is given with its conserved first and last residue. The order of the fields is J gene, V gene, CDR3 protein.

J gene: TRBJ1-5
V gene: TRBV30
CDR3 protein: CASGLSNQPQHF

J gene: TRBJ1-1
V gene: TRBV5-6
CDR3 protein: CASSLAQGGMNTEAFF

J gene: TRBJ2-5
V gene: TRBV5-1
CDR3 protein: CASSSGGTGQETQYF

J gene: TRBJ2-1
V gene: TRBV5-1
CDR3 protein: CASSLGLREQFF

J gene: TRBJ1-3
V gene: TRBV27
CDR3 protein: CASYSRSENTIYF

J gene: TRBJ1-2
V gene: TRBV28
CDR3 protein: CASSPTGGYYGYTF

J gene: TRBJ1-5
V gene: TRBV15
CDR3 protein: CATSRGVGGGGNQPQHF

J gene: TRBJ1-2
V gene: TRBV5-1
CDR3 protein: CASSPGQVSSYGYTF

J gene: TRBJ1-5
V gene: TRBV10-2
CDR3 protein: CASRSQGFNQPQHF

J gene: TRBJ2-2
V gene: TRBV9
CDR3 protein: CASSVGTGFGTGELFF

J gene: TRBJ1-4
V gene: TRBV19
CDR3 protein: CASSIDWEGRKLFF

J gene: TRBJ1-1
V gene: TRBV2
CDR3 protein: CACGMDRASPEAFF

J gene: TRBJ2-7
V gene: TRBV28
CDR3 protein: CASSHPTSGSLYEQYF

J gene: TRBJ2-3
V gene: TRBV11-2
CDR3 protein: CASSLDYSGDTQYF

J gene: TRBJ2-3
V gene: TRBV5-1
CDR3 protein: CASTRLQVNTDTQYF

J gene: TRBJ2-3
V gene: TRBV4-1
CDR3 protein: CASSSYIAGGVDTQYF

J gene: TRBJ1-2
V gene: TRBV5-1
CDR3 protein: CASSPPGQNYGYTF

J gene: TRBJ1-5
V gene: TRBV30
CDR3 protein: CAWSAGGNQPQHF

J gene: TRBJ1-4
V gene: TRBV6-5
CDR3 protein: CASSSRDRGEKLFF

J gene: TRBJ2-1
V gene: TRBV30
CDR3 protein: CASSRGRSQRGEQFF

J gene: TRBJ1-2
V gene: TRBV6-5
CDR3 protein: CASSYSAAYGYTF

J gene: TRBJ2-3
V gene: TRBV18
CDR3 protein: CASSPGTRFFPDTQYF

J gene: TRBJ2-3
V gene: TRBV7-9
CDR3 protein: CASSFGDTQYF

J gene: TRBJ2-1
V gene: TRBV7-9
CDR3 protein: CASSFGTSPDNEQFF

J gene: TRBJ1-4
V gene: TRBV4-2
CDR3 protein: CASSQEGGSNEKLFF

J gene: TRBJ1-1
V gene: TRBV11-3
CDR3 protein: CASSLDTNTEAFF

J gene: TRBJ2-7
V gene: TRBV2
CDR3 protein: CASSEWGAGGGFYEQYF

J gene: TRBJ1-2
V gene: TRBV18
CDR3 protein: CASSADGGSLSNYGYTF

J gene: TRBJ1-2
V gene: TRBV5-6
CDR3 protein: CASRLTGENYGYTF

J gene: TRBJ2-5
V gene: TRBV15
CDR3 protein: CATSTPTGKKTQYF

J gene: TRBJ2-1
V gene: TRBV19
CDR3 protein: CATGVSSYNEQFF

J gene: TRBJ1-2
V gene: TRBV6-1
CDR3 protein: CASSALRGFGDYGYTF

J gene: TRBJ2-3
V gene: TRBV29-1
CDR3 protein: CSAGRVTDTQYF